Below, 16 T cell receptor beta chains from the same sample are listed, as sequenced in a study of cytomegalovirus exposure and HLA in healthy donors. With 60 Vbeta and 13 Jbeta primers, the PCR was carried out. The method was immunoSEQ multiplex PCR; TCRdb's version includes in-frame clones alone and lacks a portion of them. The data contain some 76,000 clones, about four fifths of them seen just once; the ten biggest clones take up about 12%. The sample comprised PBMCs. The receptors originated from a male donor in good health and CMV-seropositive.

The J gene is TRBJ2-3, the V gene TRBV4-1; 13 nucleotides line up with TRBD2. CDR3 length: 18 amino acids. Germline CDR1 reads MGHRA; CDR2 reads YSYEKL. The V gene end was trimmed by 0 bases and the J gene end by 3 bases; junction bases not matched to a gene: 6. The CDR3 sequence: CASSQELPTSGRTDTQYF. The CDR3 bases are TGCGCCAGCAGCCAAGAGTTGCCGACTAGCGGGAGGACAGATACGCAGTATTTT.

This clone was observed once. The chain employs TRBV14 and TRBJ2-7, with D hard to call. V lost 4 bases, J lost 2 bases, and 9 bases lay in between. Germline CDR1 and CDR2: SGHDN and FVKESK. This CDR3 comprises 13 residues. CDR3 loop: CASSLDLAYEQYF. CDR3 nucleotides: TGTGCCAGCAGCCTTGACTTGGCCTACGAGCAGTACTTC.

This chain connects TRBV19 to TRBJ2-7; 7 bases are shared with TRBD1. Germline CDR1 LNHDA, CDR2 SQIVND (reference sequence). Trimming removed 4 bases from V and 2 bases from J; junction bases left unmatched: 2. The CDR3 runs to 13 residues. The CDR3 reads CASSTTGTYEQYF. DNA for the CDR3: TGTGCCAGTAGTACGACAGGGACCTACGAGCAGTACTTC.

This chain links TRBV6-5 with TRBJ1-1; D may be TRBD1 (5 bases). There are 15 residues in the CDR3. The V gene's germline CDR1 is MNHEY and CDR2 SVGAGI. V was clipped by 2 bases and J by 4 bases, with 14 bases between them. The chain's CDR3 is CASSYNGGAATEAFF. CDR3 DNA sequence: TGTGCCAGCAGTTACAATGGAGGGGCGGCCACTGAAGCTTTCTTT.

The gene calls are TRBV19 and TRBJ1-1; D is uncertain. CDR1 is LNHDA, CDR2 SQIVND, per germline (reference sequence). The CDR3 is made up of 11 amino acids. Trimming shortened V by 11 bases and J by 4 bases, and 11 bases separated the two germline ends. The CDR3 DNA follows: TGTGCCGGAAGTAGGAGCACTGAAGCTTTCTTT. Its translation is CAGSRSTEAFF. Supplemented by reference TRBV19 and TRBJ1-1, the full variable domain reads DGGITQSPKYLFRKEGQNVTLSCEQNLNHDAMYWYRQDPGQGLRLIYYSQIVNDFQKGDIAEGYSVSREKKESFPLTVTSAQKNPTAFYLCAGSRSTEAFFGQGTRLTVV.

The chain combines TRBV11-2 with TRBJ2-7; 7 bases map to TRBD1. V lost 5 bases, J lost 2 bases, and 3 bases stayed unmatched. This CDR3 has 13 amino acids. CDR1 and CDR2 (germline): SGHAT, FQNNGV. The CDR3 nucleotides read TGTGCCAGCAGCCCCGGGACAGCCTACGAGCAGTACTTC. Encoded protein: CASSPGTAYEQYF. Supplemented by reference TRBV11-2 and TRBJ2-7, the full variable domain reads EAGVAQSPRYKIIEKRQSVAFWCNPISGHATLYWYQQILGQGPKLLIQFQNNGVVDDSQLPKDRFSAERLKGVDSTLKIQPAKLEDSAVYLCASSPGTAYEQYFGPGTRLTVT.

Turning to this clone: This CDR3 is also generated by other DNA sequences in the sample. V and J are TRBV18 and TRBJ2-7; 8 bases are a match to TRBD1. The CDR3 has 14 residues. After removal of 6 bases from V and 3 bases from J, the junction contained 7 bases not matched to a gene. Germline V CDR1 and CDR2: KGHSH, LQKENI. The CDR3 DNA follows: TGTGCCAGCTCCCCCGGGACAGGAAACTACGAGCAGTACTTC. This codes for CASSPGTGNYEQYF.

J is TRBJ2-3 and V is TRBV11-2; 9 bases line up with TRBD2. The CDR3 contains 16 residues. CDR1 is SGHAT, CDR2 FQNNGV, per germline. V was pared by 5 bases and J by 1 base, with 7 bases of the junction left unmatched. CDR3 protein: CASSRRLAVGTDTQYF. CDR3 DNA sequence: TGTGCCAGCAGCCGTAGACTAGCGGTGGGCACAGATACGCAGTATTTT.

The chain joins TRBV21-1 to TRBJ2-7; the table's D call, TRBD1, was not checked against the DNA. TRBV21-1 is classified as a pseudogene. The CDR3 extends over 16 amino acids. In nucleotides, the CDR3 is TGTGCCAGCAGTTCGAATGCCGGGACAGGGCAATACGAGCAGTACTTC. The encoded protein is CASSSNAGTGQYEQYF.

The rearrangement joins TRBV6-1 to TRBJ2-7, with D tentatively TRBD1 (5 bases). Trimming cost V 1 base and J 2 bases, with 9 bases left between them. Germline CDR1 is MNHNS and CDR2 is SASEGT. CDR3 length: 14 residues. In DNA, the CDR3 is TGTGCCAGCAGTGAAGGGGGCGGTACCTACGAGCAGTACTTC. Its translation is CASSEGGGTYEQYF.

V gene TRBV27 combines with J gene TRBJ1-2; D is undetermined. The CDR3 has 13 amino acids. Trimming cost V 0 bases and J 2 bases, with 4 bases left between them. CDR1 MNHEY and CDR2 SMNVEV come from the germline V gene (reference sequence). CDR3 nucleotide sequence: TGTGCCAGCAGTTTATCCTTAAACTATGGCTACACCTTC. As protein: CASSLSLNYGYTF.

Points on this clone: One junction end does not reproduce the germline sequence, and a read error may be involved. The V call is TRBV10-2, the J call TRBJ2-3; D is undetermined. The CDR3 consists of 12 residues. Germline lookup yields CDR1 WSHSY and CDR2 SAAADI. CDR3 protein: CASSDSRDTQYF. The CDR3 nucleotides read TGCGCCAGCAGTGATAGCAGAGATACGCAGTATTTT.

The chain uses TRBV6-5 and TRBJ2-1, with D tentatively TRBD2 (5 bases). The CDR3 contains 15 residues. Trimming stripped 6 bases from V and 5 bases from J, with 17 bases between. Germline V gene sequence: CDR1 MNHEY, CDR2 SVGAGI. CDR3 sequence: CASRRDPRRNNEQFF. Here the CDR3 DNA reads TGTGCCAGCAGACGAGACCCTCGGAGGAACAATGAGCAGTTCTTC.

The chain employs TRBV16 and TRBJ2-3; 7 bases agree with TRBD1. CDR1 is KGHSY, CDR2 FQNENV, per germline. The trim removed 3 bases at V and 2 bases at J, leaving 5 bases unmatched. This CDR3 is 15 amino acids long. CDR3 nucleotide sequence: TGTGCCAGCAGCCATTACAGGGGAGACACAGATACGCAGTATTTT. Protein: CASSHYRGDTDTQYF.

In this sample, this clone turned up a few times. The chain couples TRBV27 to TRBJ2-1, with D perhaps matching TRBD2 (5 bases). The CDR3 contains 15 residues. Looked up from germline, CDR1 is MNHEY and CDR2 is SMNVEV (reference sequence). Trimming pared 3 bases from V and 0 bases from J, leaving 9 bases between. In nucleotides, the CDR3 is TGTGCCAGCAGTTTTTTGCGGGCCTCCTACAATGAGCAGTTCTTC. This sequence encodes CASSFLRASYNEQFF.

The rearrangement links TRBV6-5 to TRBJ2-7; 9 positions match TRBD1. This CDR3 region has 14 residues. Trimming cost V 4 bases and J 2 bases; bases outside gene matches: 3. Germline-derived CDR1 and CDR2 are MNHEY and SVGAGI. CDR3 protein: CASSSTGGTYEQYF. In DNA form, the CDR3 reads TGTGCCAGCAGTTCGACAGGGGGGACCTACGAGCAGTACTTC.